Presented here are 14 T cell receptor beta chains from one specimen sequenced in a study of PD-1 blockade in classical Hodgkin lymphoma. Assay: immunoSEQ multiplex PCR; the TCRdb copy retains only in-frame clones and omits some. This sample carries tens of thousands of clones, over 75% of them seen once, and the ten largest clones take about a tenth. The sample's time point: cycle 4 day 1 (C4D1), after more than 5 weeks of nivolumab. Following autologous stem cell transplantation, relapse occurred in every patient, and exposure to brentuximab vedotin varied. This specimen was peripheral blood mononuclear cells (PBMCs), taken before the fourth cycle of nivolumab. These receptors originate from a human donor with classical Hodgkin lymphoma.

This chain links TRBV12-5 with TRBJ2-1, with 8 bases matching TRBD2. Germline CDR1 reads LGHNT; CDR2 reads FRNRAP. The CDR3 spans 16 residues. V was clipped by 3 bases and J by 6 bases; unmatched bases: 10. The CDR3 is CASGFRGLAYGNEQFF. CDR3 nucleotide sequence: TGTGCTAGTGGTTTCCGTGGACTAGCATACGGCAATGAGCAGTTCTTC.

The CDR3 DNA reads as TGTGCCAGCAGCTCTGACTGGATTTGGAGCTCCTACAATGAGCAGTTCTTC. Its translation is CASSSDWIWSSYNEQFF. The rearrangement joins TRBV7-9 to TRBJ2-1; D remains unclear. The CDR3 has 17 residues. Between the trimmed V and J ends, which lost 4 bases and 0 bases, there was a span of 16 bases. From germline, CDR1 is SEHNR and CDR2 FQNEAQ (reference sequence).

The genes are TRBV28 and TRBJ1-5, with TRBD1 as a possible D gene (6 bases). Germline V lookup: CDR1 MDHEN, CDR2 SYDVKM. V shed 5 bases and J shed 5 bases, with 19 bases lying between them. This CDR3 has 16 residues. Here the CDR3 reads CASSRPGQLVYQPQHF. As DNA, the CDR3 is TGTGCCAGCAGTCGCCCAGGACAGCTGGTTTATCAGCCCCAGCATTTT.

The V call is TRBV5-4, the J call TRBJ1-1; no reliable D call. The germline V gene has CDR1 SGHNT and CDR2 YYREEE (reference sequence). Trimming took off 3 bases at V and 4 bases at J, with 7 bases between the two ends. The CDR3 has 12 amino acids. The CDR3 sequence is CASSWTGTEAFF. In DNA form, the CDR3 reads TGTGCCAGCAGCTGGACCGGCACTGAAGCTTTCTTT.

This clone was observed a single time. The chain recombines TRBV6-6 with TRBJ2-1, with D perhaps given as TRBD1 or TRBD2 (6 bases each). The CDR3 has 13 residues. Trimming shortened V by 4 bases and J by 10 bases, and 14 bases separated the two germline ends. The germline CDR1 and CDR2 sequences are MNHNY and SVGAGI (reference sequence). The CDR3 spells CASSSGALGEQFF. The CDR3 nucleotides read TGTGCCAGCAGTTCGGGGGCGCTCGGGGAGCAGTTCTTC.

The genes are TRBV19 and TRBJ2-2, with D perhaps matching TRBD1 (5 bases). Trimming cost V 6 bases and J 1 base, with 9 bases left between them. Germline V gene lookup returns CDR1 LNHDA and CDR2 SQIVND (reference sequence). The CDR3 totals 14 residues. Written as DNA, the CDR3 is TGTGCCAGTAGAGCCGGACAGAACACCGGGGAGCTGTTTTTT. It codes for CASRAGQNTGELFF.

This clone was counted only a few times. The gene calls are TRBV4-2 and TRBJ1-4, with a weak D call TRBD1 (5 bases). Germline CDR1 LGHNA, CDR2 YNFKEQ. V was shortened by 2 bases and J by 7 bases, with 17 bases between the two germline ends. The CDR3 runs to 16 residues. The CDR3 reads CASSQRSGALGEKLFF. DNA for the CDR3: TGTGCCAGCAGCCAACGGTCTGGGGCGCTAGGTGAAAAACTGTTTTTT.

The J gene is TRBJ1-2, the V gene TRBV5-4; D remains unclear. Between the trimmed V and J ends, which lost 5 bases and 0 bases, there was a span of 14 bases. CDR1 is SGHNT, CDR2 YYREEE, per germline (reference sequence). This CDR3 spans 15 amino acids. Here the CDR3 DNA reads TGTGCCAGCAGGGAGAAGGGAGGAGCTAACTATGGCTACACCTTC. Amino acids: CASREKGGANYGYTF.

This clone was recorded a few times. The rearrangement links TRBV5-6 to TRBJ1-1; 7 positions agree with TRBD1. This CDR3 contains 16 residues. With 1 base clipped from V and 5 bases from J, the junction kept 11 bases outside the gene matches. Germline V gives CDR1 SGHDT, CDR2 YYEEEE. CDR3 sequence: CASSLSRDRAWTEAFF. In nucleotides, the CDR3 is TGTGCCAGCAGCTTGTCGAGAGACAGGGCTTGGACTGAAGCTTTCTTT.

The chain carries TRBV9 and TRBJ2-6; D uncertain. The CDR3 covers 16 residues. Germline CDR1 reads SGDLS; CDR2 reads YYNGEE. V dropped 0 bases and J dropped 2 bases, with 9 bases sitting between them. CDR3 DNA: TGTGCCAGCAGCGTAGCCGTGGGTACTGGGGCCAACGTCCTGACTTTC. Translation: CASSVAVGTGANVLTF.

The CDR3 bases are TGTGCCACCAGCAGAGGGGTTTCGGGGGAAAAACTGTTTTTT. Amino acids: CATSRGVSGEKLFF. This chain uses TRBV15 with TRBJ1-4; D remains ambiguous. V lost 1 base and J lost 8, with 11 bases in between. In germline, CDR1 is LNHNV, CDR2 YYDKDF (reference sequence). The length of the CDR3 is 14 residues. The full variable domain, its missing parts supplied by reference TRBV15 and TRBJ1-4, is DAMVIQNPRYQVTQFGKPVTLSCSQTLNHNVMYWYQQKSSQAPKLLFHYYDKDFNNEADTPDNFQSRRPNTSFCFLDIRSPGLGDTAMYLCATSRGVSGEKLFFGSGTQLSVL.

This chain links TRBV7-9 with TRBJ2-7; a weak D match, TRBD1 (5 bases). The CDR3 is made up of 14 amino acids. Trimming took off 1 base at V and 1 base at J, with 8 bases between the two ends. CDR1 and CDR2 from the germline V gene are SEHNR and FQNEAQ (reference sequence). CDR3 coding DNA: TGTGCCAGCAGCTTAGTGGCAGGGTCCTACGAGCAGTACTTC. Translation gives CASSLVAGSYEQYF.

Here the CDR3 DNA reads TGCGCCAGCGCATTCTTACAGGGCCACGGGAATACGCAGTATTTT. Translating it yields CASAFLQGHGNTQYF. The J gene is TRBJ2-3, the V gene TRBV5-1, with a weak D call TRBD1 (6 bases). CDR1 and CDR2 (germline): SGHRS, YFSETQ. This CDR3 is built from 15 residues. V gave up 7 bases and J gave up 7 bases, with 22 bases separating them. The full variable domain, its missing parts supplied by reference TRBV5-1 and TRBJ2-3, is KAGVTQTPRYLIKTRGQQVTLSCSPISGHRSVSWYQQTPGQGLQFLFEYFSETQRNKGNFPGRFSGRQFSNSRSEMNVSTLELGDSALYLCASAFLQGHGNTQYFGPGTRLTVL.

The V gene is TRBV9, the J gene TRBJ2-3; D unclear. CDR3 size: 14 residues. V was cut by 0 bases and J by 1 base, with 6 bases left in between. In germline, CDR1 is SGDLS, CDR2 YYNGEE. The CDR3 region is CASSVERGTDTQYF. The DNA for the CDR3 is TGTGCCAGCAGCGTAGAAAGGGGCACAGATACGCAGTATTTT. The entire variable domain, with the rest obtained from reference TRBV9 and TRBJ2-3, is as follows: DSGVTQTPKHLITATGQRVTLRCSPRSGDLSVYWYQQSLDQGLQFLIQYYNGEERAKGNILERFSAQQFPDLHSELNLSSLELGDSALYFCASSVERGTDTQYFGPGTRLTVL.